What follows are 25 T cell receptor beta chains derived from one specimen sequenced in a study of T cell repertoires in cytomegalovirus infection. TCRdb reprocessed the reads via MiXCR and lists one record per CDR3 protein. The repertoire has 69,000 or so distinct CDR3 sequences, about 29% of them found once; the top ten carry roughly three fifths. No antigens are known for them. Sequencing was performed on CD8+ T cells from cultured PBMCs, taken from culture after CMV antigen stimulation. The receptor source for this set is a human donor in good health (CMV status not recorded). Some clones in this sample may be carry-over from other donors' samples.

This clonotype was counted a few times. The chain employs TRBV28 and TRBJ2-5; tentative D call: TRBD1 (7 bases). Per germline, CDR1 MDHEN and CDR2 SYDVKM. V was pared by 3 bases and J by 5 bases, with 19 bases between. The CDR3 extends over 16 amino acids. Here the CDR3 DNA reads TGTGCCAGCAGTTTCCCCTCGGACAGGAGGGGGGAGACCCAGTACTTC. Its translation: CASSFPSDRRGETQYF.

The genes are TRBV2 and TRBJ1-6, with D unresolved. Germline-derived CDR1 and CDR2 are SNHLY and FYNNEI. V was pared by 9 bases and J by 0 bases, with 15 bases between. The CDR3 contains 16 residues. This CDR3 is CASRMSSSSYNSPLHF. The CDR3 coding sequence is TGTGCCAGTAGGATGTCCTCGAGCTCCTATAATTCACCCCTCCACTTT.

This clonotype was recorded many times. This chain joins TRBV7-9 and TRBJ2-3; D is perhaps TRBD2 (7 bases). Germline CDR1 reads SEHNR; CDR2 reads FQNEAQ (reference sequence). V gave up 2 bases and J gave up 2 bases, with 14 bases separating them. The CDR3 runs 16 residues. CDR3 in amino acids: CASSLSRGGITDTQYF. The CDR3 DNA follows: TGTGCCAGCAGCTTATCGAGGGGGGGCATCACAGATACGCAGTATTTT.

This clonotype was seen once. This chain uses TRBV27 with TRBJ1-1; TRBD1 might be the D (5 bases). Germline V CDR1 and CDR2: MNHEY, SMNVEV (reference sequence). The CDR3 sequence is 14 residues long. V was shortened by 7 bases and J by 7 bases, with 19 bases between the two germline ends. In DNA, the CDR3 is TGTGCCAGCAAAGGAGCAGGGCGTGTTGGTGAAGCTTTCTTT. It encodes CASKGAGRVGEAFF.

The chain has TRBV27 and TRBJ2-1; D not resolved. Germline V gives CDR1 MNHEY, CDR2 SMNVEV (reference sequence). V dropped 8 bases and J dropped 7 bases, with 12 bases sitting between them. This CDR3 region has 12 residues. CDR3 coding DNA: TGTGCCAGCCAAAAGGAAGGGAATGAGCAGTTCTTC. Encoded protein: CASQKEGNEQFF.

Ten or more counts support this clonotype. V gene TRBV2 combines with J gene TRBJ1-1, with TRBD1 matching 7 bases. This CDR3 is built from 14 residues. From germline, CDR1 is SNHLY and CDR2 FYNNEI. Losses at the gene ends were 8 bases for V and 1 base for J; bases not matched to a gene: 7. The CDR3 loop reads CASSDRDRNTEAFF. The CDR3 DNA follows: TGTGCCAGCTCCGACAGGGATCGGAACACTGAAGCTTTCTTT.

V and J are TRBV12-3 or TRBV12-4 and TRBJ2-5; the D is unclear. The V and J ends lost 2 bases and 7 bases respectively, with 5 bases between them. This CDR3 contains 11 residues. CDR3 nucleotide sequence: TGTGCCAGCAGTTTATCTGGGACCCAGTACTTC. Translating it yields CASSLSGTQYF.

V is TRBV6-1 and J is TRBJ2-2; 12 bases fit TRBD2. The length of the CDR3 is 18 residues. Germline values: CDR1 MNHNS, CDR2 SASEGT. V lost 7 bases to trimming and J lost 1 base; unmatched junction nucleotides: 10. The CDR3 sequence: CASNLGLAGGKNTGELFF. The CDR3 DNA sequence: TGTGCCAGCAACCTGGGGCTAGCGGGAGGGAAGAACACCGGGGAGCTGTTTTTT.

The chain has TRBV27 and TRBJ2-3; D call uncertain. The CDR3 loop spans 14 amino acids. CDR1 MNHEY and CDR2 SMNVEV come from the germline V gene (reference sequence). The V gene lost 5 bases and the J gene lost 2 bases, with 11 bases spanning the gap. CDR3 in DNA: TGTGCCAGCAGTCCTCATCTCCACACAGATACGCAGTATTTT. Its translation: CASSPHLHTDTQYF.

This clonotype turned up a few times. The chain links TRBV2 to TRBJ2-1; D is unresolved. V lost 6 bases and J lost 8, with 11 bases in between. Germline CDR1 reads SNHLY; CDR2 reads FYNNEI. The CDR3 spans 12 residues. The CDR3 sequence is CASSFHSDEQFF. In DNA, the CDR3 is TGTGCCAGCAGCTTCCACAGCGATGAGCAGTTCTTC.

The V gene is TRBV6-1, the J gene TRBJ2-2; D might be TRBD2 (6 bases). Trimming took 7 bases from V and 2 from J, leaving 14 bases between them. The CDR3 runs to 15 residues. In germline, CDR1 is MNHNS, CDR2 SASEGT. CDR3 in amino acids: CASNHRRDNTGELFF. CDR3 nucleotide sequence: TGTGCCAGCAATCACAGGCGGGATAACACCGGGGAGCTGTTTTTT.

This clonotype has at least ten counts. This rearrangement joins TRBV12-3 or TRBV12-4 to TRBJ2-6; D not resolved. The CDR3 sequence is 15 residues long. The V gene lost 3 bases and the J gene lost 0 bases, with 6 bases spanning the gap. CDR3 sequence: CASSLSSSGANVLTF. The CDR3 coding sequence is TGTGCCAGCAGTTTGAGTAGCTCTGGGGCCAACGTCCTGACTTTC.

V gene TRBV5-1 combines with J gene TRBJ2-6; D is perhaps TRBD1 (5 bases). Germline V gene lookup returns CDR1 SGHRS and CDR2 YFSETQ. This CDR3 region has 15 residues. The V gene lost 5 bases and the J gene lost 4 bases, with 13 bases spanning the gap. The CDR3 DNA is TGCGCCAGCAGACAGGACGGATCCGGGGCCAACGTCCTGACTTTC. The encoded protein is CASRQDGSGANVLTF.

At least ten counts were recorded for this clonotype. This chain joins TRBV7-2 and TRBJ2-3; 8 bases are shared with TRBD2. The germline V gene encodes CDR1 SGHTA and CDR2 FQGNSA. The CDR3 has 12 amino acids. V lost 5 bases to trimming and J lost 5 bases; unmatched junction nucleotides: 0. CDR3 nucleotides: TGTGCCAGCAGCCGGGGGGGAGATACGCAGTATTTT. Its protein product is CASSRGGDTQYF.

The V and J genes are TRBV19 and TRBJ2-2; TRBD1 might be the D (6 bases). The V and J ends lost 4 bases and 1 base respectively, with 10 bases between them. CDR1 is LNHDA, CDR2 SQIVND, per germline (reference sequence). The length of the CDR3 is 15 residues. DNA of the CDR3: TGTGCCAGTAGTACCTCGACAGGGAACACCGGGGAGCTGTTTTTT. Encoded protein: CASSTSTGNTGELFF. Supplemented by reference TRBV19 and TRBJ2-2, the full variable domain reads DGGITQSPKYLFRKEGQNVTLSCEQNLNHDAMYWYRQDPGQGLRLIYYSQIVNDFQKGDIAEGYSVSREKKESFPLTVTSAQKNPTAFYLCASSTSTGNTGELFFGEGSRLTVL.

This clonotype is a singleton in its sample. The V call is TRBV5-1, the J call TRBJ1-1; TRBD1 aligns across 7 bases. With 0 bases clipped from V and 0 bases from J, the junction kept 2 bases outside the gene matches. The CDR3 runs to 15 residues. Germline V CDR1 and CDR2: SGHRS, YFSETQ. The CDR3 DNA is TGCGCCAGCAGCTTGGTAGGGGGCATGAACACTGAAGCTTTCTTT. This encodes CASSLVGGMNTEAFF.

This clonotype was observed a handful of times. The conserved final phenylalanine or tryptophan is absent from the CDR3, which likely points to a read error. The DNA is left out, because the CDR3 cannot be placed on it with certainty; the CDR3 is given as TCRdb lists it. This chain connects TRBV12-3 or TRBV12-4 to TRBJ2-5. Ends included, the CDR3 has 8 residues. CDR3 sequence: CASSPDPI.

The V gene is TRBV30, the J gene TRBJ1-1; a weak D match, TRBD1 (6 bases). CDR3 size: 13 residues. From germline, CDR1 is GTSNPN and CDR2 SVGIG (reference sequence). V gave up 4 bases and J gave up 1 base, with 10 bases separating them. CDR3 sequence (DNA): TGTGCCTGGAAGATGACAGGGAACACTGAAGCTTTCTTT. Residues: CAWKMTGNTEAFF.

This clonotype was seen many times. The rearrangement joins TRBV20-1 to TRBJ2-3; no firm D call. Germline values: CDR1 DFQATT, CDR2 SNEGSKA (reference sequence). The CDR3 spans 15 residues. With 0 bases removed from V and 3 bases from J, the gap between germline ends came to 13 bases. As DNA, the CDR3 is TGCAGTGCTAGAGATGGAAGGGATGTTACAGATACGCAGTATTTT. This gives the protein CSARDGRDVTDTQYF.

This clonotype has a handful of counts. The chain is built from TRBV7-9 and TRBJ2-5; D gene unclear. The germline V and J ends were trimmed by 5 bases and 7 bases, with 11 bases remaining between them. The CDR3 is 12 amino acids. Germline V gene lookup returns CDR1 SEHNR and CDR2 FQNEAQ (reference sequence). The CDR3 DNA reads TGTGCCAGCAGCCTGGCGGCTGGGACCCAGTACTTC. This translates into CASSLAAGTQYF.

This clonotype was recorded at least ten times. The chain couples TRBV11-2 to TRBJ1-4; D is unresolved. The length of the CDR3 is 15 residues. Germline V CDR1 and CDR2: SGHAT, FQNNGV. V lost 0 bases, J lost 8 bases, and 13 bases lay in between. The CDR3 sequence is CASSLEGRAGEKLFF. CDR3 nucleotide sequence: TGTGCCAGCAGCTTAGAGGGGAGGGCTGGGGAAAAACTGTTTTTT.

The J gene is TRBJ2-1, the V gene TRBV20-1; 7 nucleotides match TRBD1. The CDR3 totals 16 residues. With 4 bases clipped from V and 0 bases from J, the junction kept 9 bases outside the gene matches. In germline, CDR1 is DFQATT, CDR2 SNEGSKA (reference sequence). CDR3 amino acids: CSAILSDRASYNEQFF. The CDR3 region has the DNA TGCAGTGCTATTCTTAGTGACAGGGCCTCCTACAATGAGCAGTTCTTC.

This clonotype was seen many times. The chain recombines TRBV7-9 with TRBJ1-1, with 9 bases matching TRBD1. Germline CDR1 reads SEHNR; CDR2 reads FQNEAQ (reference sequence). The CDR3 consists of 18 residues. The ends lost 4 bases at V and 3 bases at J; junction bases unmatched: 15. This chain's CDR3 is CASSYNEKKTGGDTEAFF. The CDR3, as DNA: TGTGCCAGCAGCTACAATGAAAAGAAGACAGGGGGGGACACTGAAGCTTTCTTT.

The chain has TRBV6-5 and TRBJ2-1; 9 positions agree with TRBD1. The CDR3 runs 18 residues. The V segment lost 0 bases and the J segment 2 bases; nucleotides outside the gene matches: 8. In germline, CDR1 is MNHEY, CDR2 SVGAGI. CDR3 bases: TGTGCCAGCAGTTACTCTACGATCGGGACAGGGACCTACAATGAGCAGTTCTTC. Amino acid sequence: CASSYSTIGTGTYNEQFF.

The chain links TRBV27 to TRBJ2-3, with 9 positions matching TRBD2. Germline lookup yields CDR1 MNHEY and CDR2 SMNVEV (reference sequence). CDR3 length: 15 residues. V trimming: 6 bases; J trimming: 2 bases; junction bases outside the gene matches: 6. The CDR3 spells CASRLVAGDTDTQYF. CDR3 in DNA: TGTGCCAGCAGATTGGTAGCGGGGGACACAGATACGCAGTATTTT.